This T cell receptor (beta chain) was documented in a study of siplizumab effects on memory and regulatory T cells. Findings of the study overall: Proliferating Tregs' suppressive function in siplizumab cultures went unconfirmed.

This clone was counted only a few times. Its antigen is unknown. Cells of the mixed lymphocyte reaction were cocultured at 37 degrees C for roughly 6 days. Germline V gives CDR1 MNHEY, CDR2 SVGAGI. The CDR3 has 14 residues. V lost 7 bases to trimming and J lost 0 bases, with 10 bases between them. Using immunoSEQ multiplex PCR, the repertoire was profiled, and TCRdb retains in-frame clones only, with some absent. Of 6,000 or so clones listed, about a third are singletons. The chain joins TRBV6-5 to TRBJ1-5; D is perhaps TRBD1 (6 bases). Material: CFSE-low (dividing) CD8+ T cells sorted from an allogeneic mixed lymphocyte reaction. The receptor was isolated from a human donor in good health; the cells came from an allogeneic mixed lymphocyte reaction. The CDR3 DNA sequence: TGTGCCAGCAAGGGGGGGATTAGCAATCAGCCCCAGCATTTT. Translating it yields CASKGGISNQPQHF.